This entry lists 5 T cell receptor beta chains sequenced from one sample in a study of cytomegalovirus exposure and HLA in healthy donors (dated by TCRdb to between 2016 and 2019). Library preparation was by the immunoSEQ multiplex PCR assay. The multiplex PCR relied on a mix of 60 forward primers for TCR Vbeta segments and 13 reverse primers for TCR Jbeta segments. TCRdb's version of the immuneACCESS table is confined to in-frame rearrangements and falls short of the full clone set. An unresolved V gene accounts for under half of the shortfall where checked; the remainder is of unknown origin. This sample is represented by approximately 61,000 clones; over 60% of them were singletons. The ten largest clones capture more than 2.5% of the sample. Sequenced: PBMCs. The receptors were sampled from a woman aged 50 to 60 in good health and CMV-seronegative.

There are many counts of this clone. V is TRBV5-6 and J is TRBJ2-1; the match to TRBD2 covers 14 bases. The V and J ends lost 0 bases and 9 bases, in that order; junction bases with no gene match: 2. CDR1 and CDR2 (germline): SGHDT, YYEEEE. The CDR3 contains 15 residues. The CDR3 sequence is CASSLGLAGGIEQFF. For the CDR3, the DNA is TGTGCCAGCAGCTTGGGACTAGCGGGAGGGATTGAGCAGTTCTTC.

This chain links TRBV5-6 with TRBJ1-2; D might be TRBD1 (6 bases). CDR1 SGHDT and CDR2 YYEEEE come from the germline V gene. The V and J ends lost 4 bases and 3 bases respectively, with 7 bases between them. The CDR3 contains 12 residues. The CDR3 loop is CASSEGDYGYTF. The CDR3 DNA is TGTGCCAGCAGCGAGGGGGACTATGGCTACACCTTC.

This clone was detected a few times. The chain links TRBV5-6 to TRBJ2-3, with 10 nucleotides matching TRBD2. The CDR3 length is 15 residues. Germline V gene lookup returns CDR1 SGHDT and CDR2 YYEEEE. The junction had 3 bases not matched to a gene; V was cut back by 4 bases and J by 1 base. The DNA for the CDR3 is TGTGCCAGCAGCGCCGGGACTAGCGGCACAGATACGCAGTATTTT. It encodes CASSAGTSGTDTQYF.

This clone was observed a few times. This rearrangement joins TRBV4-3 to TRBJ2-1, with a weak D call TRBD2 (6 bases). Per the germline V gene, CDR1 is LGHNA and CDR2 is YSLEER. V lost 6 bases and J 4 bases, leaving 13 bases between the germline ends. CDR3 length: 14 amino acids. CDR3 DNA: TGCGCCAGCAGGGCTAGCGCAACGTACAATGAGCAGTTCTTC. As protein: CASRASATYNEQFF.

The chain has TRBV19 and TRBJ1-2, with 7 bases matching TRBD1. From germline, CDR1 is LNHDA and CDR2 SQIVND (reference sequence). There are 15 residues in the CDR3. Losses at the gene ends were 8 bases for V and 2 bases for J; bases not matched to a gene: 11. CDR3 in amino acids: CASRLGQSTNYGYTF. The CDR3 nucleotides are TGTGCCAGTCGCCTGGGACAGAGTACGAACTATGGCTACACCTTC. The variable domain in full, with the rest retrieved from reference TRBV19 and TRBJ1-2, is DGGITQSPKYLFRKEGQNVTLSCEQNLNHDAMYWYRQDPGQGLRLIYYSQIVNDFQKGDIAEGYSVSREKKESFPLTVTSAQKNPTAFYLCASRLGQSTNYGYTFGSGTRLTVV.